These 12 T cell receptor beta chains originate from one sample sequenced in a study of shared clonotypes between healthy human individuals. The protocol was immunoSEQ multiplex PCR, while the TCRdb copy is restricted to in-frame clones and leaves out a portion. The data show roughly 680,000 clones, over 55% seen once. Material for sequencing was memory CD4+ T cells sorted from blood. Stated subset: CD45RA-negative fraction. These receptors all stem from a woman in her thirties in good health.

As for this clone: Additional DNA sequences in this sample encode the identical CDR3. J is TRBJ2-1 and V is TRBV2; D is possibly TRBD2 (5 bases). Between the trimmed V and J ends, which lost 5 bases and 0 bases, there was a span of 5 bases. Germline V gene lookup returns CDR1 SNHLY and CDR2 FYNNEI. This CDR3 spans 13 amino acids. In nucleotides, the CDR3 is TGTGCCAGCAGTCGGGACTCCTACAATGAGCAGTTCTTC. The encoded protein is CASSRDSYNEQFF.

This clone was detected many times. The chain combines TRBV19 with TRBJ1-5; D not resolved. Germline values: CDR1 LNHDA, CDR2 SQIVND (reference sequence). The CDR3 runs 14 residues. V lost 7 bases and J 0 bases, leaving 10 bases between the germline ends. The CDR3 spells CASTEPSSNQPQHF. The CDR3 coding sequence is TGTGCCAGTACCGAACCCTCTAGCAATCAGCCCCAGCATTTT.

The V gene is TRBV29-1, the J gene TRBJ1-1, with 7 positions matching TRBD1. From germline, CDR1 is SQVTM and CDR2 ANQGSEA. The CDR3 totals 13 residues. The J segment lost 5 bases and the V segment lost 6 bases, leaving 9 bases of the junction unmatched. The CDR3 region is CSVSSTGETEAFF. In nucleotides, the CDR3 is TGCAGCGTAAGTTCCACAGGGGAGACTGAAGCTTTCTTT.

The gene calls are TRBV25-1 and TRBJ2-7, with TRBD1 matching over 7 bases. The CDR3 runs 15 residues. After removal of 1 base from V and 4 bases from J, the junction contained 7 bases not matched to a gene. The germline V gene encodes CDR1 MGHDK and CDR2 SYGVNS. The CDR3 region is CASSESRGGQYEQYF. DNA of the CDR3: TGTGCCAGCAGTGAATCGAGAGGGGGCCAATACGAGCAGTACTTC.

In its sample, this clone was seen a few times. The CDR3 DNA reads as TGTGCCAGCAGTGAGGGGACAGGCCCAAACACCGGGGAGCTGTTTTTT. Its protein product is CASSEGTGPNTGELFF. The V and J genes are TRBV2 and TRBJ2-2; 8 bases line up with TRBD1. Germline assignment: CDR1 SNHLY and CDR2 FYNNEI. The trim removed 3 bases at V and 2 bases at J, leaving 5 bases unmatched. The CDR3 length is 16 residues. Complete variable domain (other parts from reference TRBV2 and TRBJ2-2): EPEVTQTPSHQVTQMGQEVILRCVPISNHLYFYWYRQILGQKVEFLVSFYNNEISEKSEIFDDQFSVERPDGSNFTLKIRSTKLEDSAMYFCASSEGTGPNTGELFFGEGSRLTVL.

This clone was recorded once. The J gene is TRBJ1-4, the V gene TRBV6-5, with D unclear. V dropped 8 bases and J dropped 4 bases, with 11 bases sitting between them. The CDR3 totals 13 residues. Germline V gene sequence: CDR1 MNHEY, CDR2 SVGAGI. CDR3 protein: CASGNSLNEKLFF. For the CDR3, the DNA is TGTGCCAGCGGGAACAGCCTTAATGAAAAACTGTTTTTT.

The V gene is TRBV18, the J gene TRBJ1-1; no clear D gene. V gave up 3 bases and J gave up 5 bases, with 10 bases separating them. The V gene's germline CDR1 is KGHSH and CDR2 LQKENI. The CDR3 is 13 amino acids. The chain's CDR3 is CASSPFSGTEAFF. CDR3 nucleotides: TGTGCCAGCTCACCGTTTTCAGGAACTGAAGCTTTCTTT.

The chain combines TRBV5-1 with TRBJ2-7, with 7 positions matching TRBD1. V shed 4 bases and J 6 bases; nucleotides not matched to a gene: 7. This CDR3 spans 13 amino acids. CDR1 is SGHRS, CDR2 YFSETQ, per germline. The CDR3 sequence: CASSDVRTGEQYF. The CDR3 DNA reads as TGCGCCAGCAGCGACGTACGGACAGGCGAGCAGTACTTC.

V gene TRBV2 combines with J gene TRBJ1-1; D is uncertain. The CDR3 extends over 22 amino acids. V lost 1 base and J lost 1, with 31 bases in between. Germline loops: CDR1 SNHLY, CDR2 FYNNEI. The CDR3 is CASSEGKRVGIWGDYGNTEAFF. In DNA, the CDR3 is TGTGCCAGCAGTGAAGGGAAGAGGGTCGGAATTTGGGGAGATTACGGGAACACTGAAGCTTTCTTT.

As DNA, the CDR3 is TGTGCCAGTAGCCCCCGGTTAGGGACCTCTTCCTACGAGCAGTACTTC. Translation: CASSPRLGTSSYEQYF. The rearrangement uses TRBV19 and TRBJ2-7; the D gene could be TRBD1 or TRBD2 (5 bases each). V was cut by 6 bases and J by 1 base, with 19 bases left in between. CDR3 length: 16 amino acids. The germline gives CDR1 LNHDA, CDR2 SQIVND (reference sequence). Supplemented by reference TRBV19 and TRBJ2-7, the full variable domain reads DGGITQSPKYLFRKEGQNVTLSCEQNLNHDAMYWYRQDPGQGLRLIYYSQIVNDFQKGDIAEGYSVSREKKESFPLTVTSAQKNPTAFYLCASSPRLGTSSYEQYFGPGTRLTVT.

This clone was found a few times. Other nucleotide sequences from this sample produce the same CDR3. The chain is built from TRBV27 and TRBJ2-3; D is possibly TRBD1 (6 bases). V was clipped by 6 bases and J by 2 bases, with 9 bases between them. There are 13 residues in the CDR3. From germline, CDR1 is MNHEY and CDR2 SMNVEV (reference sequence). The CDR3 reads CASRTGNTDTQYF. The CDR3 DNA sequence: TGTGCCAGCAGAACAGGGAACACAGATACGCAGTATTTT.

This clone was observed a single time. CDR3: CASSPTYRGRRYGYTF. In DNA, the CDR3 is TGTGCCAGCAGCCCTACCTACAGGGGGCGACGCTATGGCTACACCTTC. This chain links TRBV11-1 with TRBJ1-2; 9 bases fit TRBD1. CDR1 is SGHAT, CDR2 FQDESV, per germline (reference sequence). Trimming cost V 5 bases and J 4 bases; bases outside gene matches: 11. CDR3 size: 16 residues.